Below are 8 T cell receptor beta chains sequenced from a single sample in a study of control samples from healthy donors and cancer patients. The protocol was immunoSEQ multiplex PCR, while the TCRdb copy is restricted to in-frame clones and leaves out a portion. The table includes around 74,000 clones, approximately 92% detected once. Sequenced: blood. These receptors were taken from a woman aged 55-75 years in good health.

This chain uses TRBV6-5 with TRBJ2-2; a weak D match, TRBD1 (6 bases). Trimming removed 5 bases from V and 5 bases from J, with 15 bases in between. CDR1 and CDR2 (germline): MNHEY, SVGAGI. CDR3 size: 15 residues. The CDR3: CASSRIRGMTGELFF. CDR3 coding DNA: TGTGCCAGCAGTCGAATCAGGGGTATGACCGGGGAGCTGTTTTTT.

The chain combines TRBV30 with TRBJ1-5; D is possibly TRBD1 (6 bases). The CDR3 runs to 14 residues. V was trimmed by 4 bases and J by 2 bases, leaving 12 bases between them. The V gene's germline CDR1 is GTSNPN and CDR2 SVGIG (reference sequence). The CDR3 DNA reads TGTGCCTGGAATCTCAGGGGCGGCAATCAGCCCCAGCATTTT. Its protein product is CAWNLRGGNQPQHF.

The J gene is TRBJ1-2, the V gene TRBV6-1, with D possibly matching TRBD1 (5 bases). The V end was cut by 4 bases, the J end by 0 bases, with 18 bases between. Germline assignment: CDR1 MNHNS and CDR2 SASEGT. The CDR3 consists of 17 residues. The chain's CDR3 is CASSAPRQIFSNYGYTF. The CDR3 nucleotides are TGTGCCAGCAGTGCGCCCAGACAGATATTCTCTAACTATGGCTACACCTTC.

In its sample, this clone was seen once. The rearrangement joins TRBV7-8 to TRBJ2-4, with 11 bases aligning to TRBD2. This CDR3 region has 14 residues. Germline lookup yields CDR1 SGHVS and CDR2 FQNEAQ. V trimming: 5 bases; J trimming: 11 bases; junction bases outside the gene matches: 8. The DNA of the CDR3 is TGTGCCAGCAGCCTCGGAACTAGCGGGAGTGTTCAGTACTTC. Its protein product is CASSLGTSGSVQYF.

The chain uses TRBV6-4 and TRBJ2-1, with D hard to call. Germline assignment: CDR1 MRHNA and CDR2 SNTAGT. V gave up 0 bases and J gave up 8 bases, with 8 bases separating them. CDR3 length: 13 amino acids. CDR3 amino acids: CASSDSGVHEQFF. CDR3 DNA: TGTGCCAGCAGTGACTCTGGGGTCCATGAGCAGTTCTTC.

This clone has only one observation. The genes are TRBV4-1 and TRBJ2-5, with D perhaps TRBD2 (5 bases). Trimming cost V 3 bases and J 5 bases, with 7 bases left between them. The CDR3 sequence is 12 residues long. Germline V lookup: CDR1 MGHRA, CDR2 YSYEKL. The CDR3 protein is CASSHRRETQYF. The CDR3, as DNA: TGCGCCAGCAGCCATAGGAGGGAGACCCAGTACTTC.

The rearrangement links TRBV7-9 to TRBJ2-1; 8 nucleotides agree with TRBD1. The CDR3 totals 15 residues. Germline V gives CDR1 SEHNR, CDR2 FQNEAQ (reference sequence). V lost 4 bases, J lost 5 bases, and 7 bases stayed unmatched. The CDR3 DNA follows: TGTGCCAGCAGCTCGAGACAGGGGCTTAACAATGAGCAGTTCTTC. As protein: CASSSRQGLNNEQFF. Drawing the rest from reference TRBV7-9 and TRBJ2-1, the complete variable domain is DTGVSQNPRHKITKRGQNVTFRCDPISEHNRLYWYRQTLGQGPEFLTYFQNEAQLEKSRLLSDRFSAERPKGSFSTLEIQRTEQGDSAMYLCASSSRQGLNNEQFFGPGTRLTVL.

The DNA for the CDR3 is TGCAGCGTTGAAGTTACGGGCAGGGGCTATGGCTACACCTTC. Protein: CSVEVTGRGYGYTF. The V gene is TRBV29-1, the J gene TRBJ1-2; tentative D call: TRBD1 (6 bases). The V gene lost 1 base and the J gene lost 4 bases, with 13 bases spanning the gap. The CDR3 spans 14 residues. Germline V lookup: CDR1 SQVTM, CDR2 ANQGSEA.